The 9 T cell receptor beta chains presented below share a single source sample, sequenced in a study of blood T cells in healthy people across ages. Then a second PCR, running roughly 7 to 11 cycles, was carried out with a sample-barcoded 5' primer and a J-beta primer mix. Each CDR3 protein gets one entry after TCRdb re-called the 5' RACE reads with MiXCR. The data hold roughly 800,000 distinct CDR3 sequences, with about 53% observed a single time. What was sequenced was blood. These receptors all stem from a man at least 80 years old in good health.

The chain employs TRBV20-1 and TRBJ1-5; TRBD1 agrees at 12 bases. The V and J ends lost 5 bases and 6 bases, in that order; junction bases with no gene match: 14. The CDR3 loop spans 17 amino acids. Germline CDR1 reads DFQATT; CDR2 reads SNEGSKA (reference sequence). The CDR3 nucleotides read TGCAGTGCTCCCCTCGGGACAGGGGGCGGTGGGGGTCAGCCCCAGCATTTT. This sequence encodes CSAPLGTGGGGGQPQHF.

This clonotype was seen a few times. V gene TRBV12-3 or TRBV12-4 combines with J gene TRBJ2-1; 10 nucleotides align to TRBD1. V shed 3 bases and J 8 bases; nucleotides not matched to a gene: 7. The CDR3 extends over 15 amino acids. The CDR3 DNA sequence: TGTGCCAGCAGTTTTCGGACAGGGGGAAGGGATGAGCAGTTCTTC. It is translated as CASSFRTGGRDEQFF.

The CDR3 region is CASSARPGATEAFF. The CDR3 DNA is TGTGCCAGCAGCGCGAGACCAGGAGCCACTGAAGCTTTCTTT. The chain joins TRBV6-1 to TRBJ1-1; D is unresolved. Trimming removed 6 bases at V and 4 bases at J, with 15 bases between. The CDR3 is 14 amino acids. Germline-derived CDR1 and CDR2 are MNHNS and SASEGT.

The CDR3 coding sequence is TGTGCCAGCAGCTGTCGCGGACAGGGGAAATGGCGCGAGCAGTACTTC. This encodes CASSCRGQGKWREQYF. The genes are TRBV7-3 and TRBJ2-7; TRBD1 matches at 9 bases. From germline, CDR1 is SGHTA and CDR2 FQGTGA. V was pared by 4 bases and J by 6 bases, with 13 bases of the junction left unmatched. The CDR3 has 16 amino acids.

V usage is TRBV12-3 or TRBV12-4 and J usage is TRBJ2-7; 11 bases agree with TRBD1. CDR3 length: 15 residues. The V gene end was trimmed by 5 bases and the J gene end by 2 bases; junction bases not matched to a gene: 5. CDR3 DNA sequence: TGTGCCAGCAGTCCGGACAGGGGGCTTCCCTACGAGCAGTACTTC. As protein: CASSPDRGLPYEQYF.

This chain uses TRBV24-1 with TRBJ2-7; 9 bases match TRBD2. Trimming at V came to 4 bases and at J to 4 bases, leaving 7 bases not matched to a gene. Germline V gives CDR1 KGHDR, CDR2 SFDVKD. This CDR3 is built from 15 residues. The CDR3 loop reads CATSEGSGRRYEQYF. Here the CDR3 DNA reads TGTGCCACCAGTGAGGGTAGCGGGAGAAGGTACGAGCAGTACTTC.

The rearrangement links TRBV6-1 to TRBJ1-4; 9 bases are a match to TRBD1. This CDR3 has 15 amino acids. Germline assignment: CDR1 MNHNS and CDR2 SASEGT. Germline trimming cut 5 bases from V and 4 bases from J; bases unmatched to any gene: 5. The CDR3 DNA sequence: TGTGCCAGCAGTTCCCAGACAGGGGGTAATGAAAAACTGTTTTTT. Protein product: CASSSQTGGNEKLFF.

The rearrangement links TRBV20-1 to TRBJ1-6; no firm D call. Trimming stripped 3 bases from V and 6 bases from J, with 6 bases between. The CDR3 length is 12 residues. Germline-derived CDR1 and CDR2 are DFQATT and SNEGSKA (reference sequence). The CDR3 loop reads CSARHANSPLHF. DNA for the CDR3: TGCAGTGCTAGGCACGCTAATTCACCCCTCCACTTT.

This clonotype occurred a few times. V is TRBV5-1 and J is TRBJ2-7; possibly TRBD1 or TRBD2 for D (6 bases each). The CDR3 contains 14 residues. The germline V gene encodes CDR1 SGHRS and CDR2 YFSETQ. The V end lost 4 bases, the J end lost 0 bases, and 11 bases lay between the germline ends. The CDR3 spells CASSVGGLSYEQYF. CDR3 coding DNA: TGCGCCAGCAGCGTTGGGGGGCTCTCCTACGAGCAGTACTTC.